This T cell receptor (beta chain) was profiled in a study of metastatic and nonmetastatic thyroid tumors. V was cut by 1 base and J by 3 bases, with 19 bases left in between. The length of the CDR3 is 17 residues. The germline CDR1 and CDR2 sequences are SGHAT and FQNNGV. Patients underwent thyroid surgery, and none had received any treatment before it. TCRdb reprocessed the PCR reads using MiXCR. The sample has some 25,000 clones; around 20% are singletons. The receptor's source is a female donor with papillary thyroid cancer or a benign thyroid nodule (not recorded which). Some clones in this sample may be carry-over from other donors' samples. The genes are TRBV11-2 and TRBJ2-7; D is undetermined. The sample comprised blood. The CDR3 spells CASSLGVLATAGYEQYF. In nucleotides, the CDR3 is TGTGCCAGCAGCTTAGGAGTTTTGGCCACGGCAGGCTACGAGCAGTACTTC.